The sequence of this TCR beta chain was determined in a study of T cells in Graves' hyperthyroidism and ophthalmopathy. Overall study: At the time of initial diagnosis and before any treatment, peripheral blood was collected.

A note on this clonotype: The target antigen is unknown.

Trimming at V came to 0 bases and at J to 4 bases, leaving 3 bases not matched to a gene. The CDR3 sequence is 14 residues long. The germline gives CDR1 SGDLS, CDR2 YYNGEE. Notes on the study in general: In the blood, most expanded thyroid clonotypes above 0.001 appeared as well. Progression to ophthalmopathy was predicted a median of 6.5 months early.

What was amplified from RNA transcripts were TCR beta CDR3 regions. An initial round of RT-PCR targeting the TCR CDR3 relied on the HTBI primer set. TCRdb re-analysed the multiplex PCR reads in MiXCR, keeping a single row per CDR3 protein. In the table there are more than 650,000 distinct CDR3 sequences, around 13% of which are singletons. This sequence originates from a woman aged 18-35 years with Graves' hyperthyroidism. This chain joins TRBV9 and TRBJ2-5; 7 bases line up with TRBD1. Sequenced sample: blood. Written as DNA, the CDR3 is TGTGCCAGCAGCGTAGACACAGGGGCAGAGACCCAGTACTTC. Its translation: CASSVDTGAETQYF. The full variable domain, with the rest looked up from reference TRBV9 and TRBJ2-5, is DSGVTQTPKHLITATGQRVTLRCSPRSGDLSVYWYQQSLDQGLQFLIQYYNGEERAKGNILERFSAQQFPDLHSELNLSSLELGDSALYFCASSVDTGAETQYFGPGTRLLVL.